This T cell receptor (beta chain) was identified during a study of T cell repertoires in ileal Crohn's disease. Stated time point: inflamed ileum from the surgical specimen. Method: immunoSEQ multiplex PCR; TCRdb's copy keeps in-frame clones and lacks some. The sample yields 8,000 or so clones, approximately 85% seen once. This CDR3 has 13 amino acids. Germline V gene lookup returns CDR1 SGHVS and CDR2 FQNEAQ. The ends were cut back, 6 bases at V and 3 bases at J, with 9 bases in the middle. This chain uses TRBV7-8 with TRBJ1-5; no clear D. The sample consisted of ileal tissue. The sequence was collected from an adult with Crohn's disease. DNA of the CDR3: TGTGCCAGCAGGTTGGGCGTCAATCAGCCCCAGCATTTT. This encodes CASRLGVNQPQHF.